What follows are 7 T cell receptor beta chains derived from one specimen sequenced in a study of blood T cell repertoires in COVID-19. Clones were read by immunoSEQ multiplex PCR, and TCRdb kept only the in-frame ones, dropping some. The sample includes approximately 220,000 clones, 70% to 90% of them seen just once. Sequenced: peripheral blood. These TCRs come from a woman over 75 with acute or convalescent COVID-19.

This chain joins TRBV30 and TRBJ1-1, with D possibly matching TRBD1 (6 bases). There are 13 residues in the CDR3. The V and J ends lost 5 bases and 6 bases respectively, with 16 bases between them. In germline, CDR1 is GTSNPN, CDR2 SVGIG (reference sequence). The CDR3 region is CAWAKGQLSEAFF. CDR3 in DNA: TGTGCCTGGGCTAAAGGACAGTTATCTGAAGCTTTCTTT.

As to this clone: One end of the junction does not line up with germline, which may come from a read error. This chain connects TRBV7-7 to TRBJ2-3; possible D gene TRBD2, 7 bases. This CDR3 is built from 15 residues. Germline CDR1 is SSHAT and CDR2 is FNYEAQ (reference sequence). This CDR3 is CASSLGGGATDTQYF. As DNA, the CDR3 is TGTGCTAGCAGCTTAGGGGGAGGGGCGACAGATACGCAGTATTTT.

This clone occurred a few times. The genes are TRBV16 and TRBJ1-2, with TRBD1 matching 9 bases. Trimming cost V 0 bases and J 8 bases; bases outside gene matches: 10. The germline CDR1 and CDR2 sequences are KGHSY and FQNENV. The CDR3 extends over 16 amino acids. CDR3 protein: CASSQSPPWTGDGYTF. The CDR3 nucleotides are TGTGCCAGCAGCCAATCCCCCCCCTGGACAGGGGACGGCTACACCTTC.

The chain carries TRBV12-5 and TRBJ2-3, with TRBD2 matching over 7 bases. J gave up 0 bases and V 6 bases, and 9 bases lay outside the gene matches. The germline gives CDR1 LGHNT, CDR2 FRNRAP. The CDR3 runs to 16 residues. CDR3 sequence: CASGPLGGDSTDTQYF. In DNA, the CDR3 is TGTGCTAGTGGCCCTTTGGGGGGGGATAGCACAGATACGCAGTATTTT.

V gene TRBV5-6 combines with J gene TRBJ1-1; TRBD1 might be the D (5 bases). CDR1 SGHDT and CDR2 YYEEEE come from the germline V gene. The CDR3 is made up of 14 amino acids. Trimming left V 6 bases short and J 1 base short, with 13 bases between. DNA for the CDR3: TGTGCCAGCATGACGGGGGGTTGGAACACTGAAGCTTTCTTT. Protein: CASMTGGWNTEAFF.

This chain joins TRBV11-3 and TRBJ2-3; the match to TRBD1 covers 9 bases. The germline V gene has CDR1 SGHNT and CDR2 YENEEA. The CDR3 loop spans 14 amino acids. Unmatched junction bases numbered 4, after V lost 4 bases and J lost 5 bases. The CDR3: CASSSTGGEDTQYF. The DNA of the CDR3 is TGTGCCAGCAGCTCGACAGGGGGGGAAGATACGCAGTATTTT.

The gene calls are TRBV19 and TRBJ2-3; TRBD2 is a possible D gene (12 bases). The CDR3 is 21 residues long. Germline CDR1 and CDR2: LNHDA and SQIVND (reference sequence). With 7 bases removed from V and 6 bases from J, the gap between germline ends came to 38 bases. The CDR3 here is CASTRDRGWTSGVVEGDTQYF. Here the CDR3 DNA reads TGTGCCAGTACCCGGGACAGGGGGTGGACTAGCGGGGTAGTCGAAGGCGATACGCAGTATTTT.